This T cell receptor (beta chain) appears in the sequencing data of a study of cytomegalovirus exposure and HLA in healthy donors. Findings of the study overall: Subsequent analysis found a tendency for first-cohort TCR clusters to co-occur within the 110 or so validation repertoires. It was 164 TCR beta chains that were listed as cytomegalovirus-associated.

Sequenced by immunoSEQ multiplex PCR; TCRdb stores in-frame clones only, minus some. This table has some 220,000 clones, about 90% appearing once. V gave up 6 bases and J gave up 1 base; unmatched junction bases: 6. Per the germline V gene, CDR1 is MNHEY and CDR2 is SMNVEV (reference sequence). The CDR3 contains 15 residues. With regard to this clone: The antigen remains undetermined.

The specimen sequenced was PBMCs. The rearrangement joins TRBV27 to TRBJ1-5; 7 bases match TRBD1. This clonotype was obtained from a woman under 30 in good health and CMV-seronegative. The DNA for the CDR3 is TGTGCCAGCAGAACAGGGGCGGGGAGCAATCAGCCCCAGCATTTT. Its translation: CASRTGAGSNQPQHF.